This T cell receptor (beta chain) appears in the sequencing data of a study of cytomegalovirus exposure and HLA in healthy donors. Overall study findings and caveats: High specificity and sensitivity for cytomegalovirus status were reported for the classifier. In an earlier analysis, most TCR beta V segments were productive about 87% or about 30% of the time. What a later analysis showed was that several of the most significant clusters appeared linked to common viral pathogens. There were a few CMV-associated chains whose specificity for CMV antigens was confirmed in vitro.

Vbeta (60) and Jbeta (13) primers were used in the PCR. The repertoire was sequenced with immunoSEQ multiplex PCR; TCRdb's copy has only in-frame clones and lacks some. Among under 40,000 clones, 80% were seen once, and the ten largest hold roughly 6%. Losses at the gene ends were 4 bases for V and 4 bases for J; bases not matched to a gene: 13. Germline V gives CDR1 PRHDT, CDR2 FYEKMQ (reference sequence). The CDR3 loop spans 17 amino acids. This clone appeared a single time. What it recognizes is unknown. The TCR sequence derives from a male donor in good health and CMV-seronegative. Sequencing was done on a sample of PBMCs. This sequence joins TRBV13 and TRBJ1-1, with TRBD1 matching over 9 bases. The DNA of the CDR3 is TGTGCCAGCAGCTACTTCTTAAGACAGGGGGAGGTCACTGAAGCTTTCTTT. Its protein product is CASSYFLRQGEVTEAFF. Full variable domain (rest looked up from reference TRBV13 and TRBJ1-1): AAGVIQSPRHLIKEKRETATLKCYPIPRHDTVYWYQQGPGQDPQFLISFYEKMQSDKGSIPDRFSAQQFSDYHSELNMSSLELGDSALYFCASSYFLRQGEVTEAFFGQGTRLTVV.